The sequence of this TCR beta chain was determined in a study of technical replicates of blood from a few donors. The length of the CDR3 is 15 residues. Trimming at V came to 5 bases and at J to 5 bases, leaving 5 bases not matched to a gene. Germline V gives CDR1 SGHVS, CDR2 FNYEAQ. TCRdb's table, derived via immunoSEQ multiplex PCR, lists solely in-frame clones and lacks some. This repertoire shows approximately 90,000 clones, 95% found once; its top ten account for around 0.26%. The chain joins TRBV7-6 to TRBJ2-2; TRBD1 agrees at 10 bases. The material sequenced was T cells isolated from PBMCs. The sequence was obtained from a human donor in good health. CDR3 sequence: CASSAAGQGTGELFF. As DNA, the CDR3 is TGTGCCAGCAGCGCTGCGGGACAGGGGACCGGGGAGCTGTTTTTT.